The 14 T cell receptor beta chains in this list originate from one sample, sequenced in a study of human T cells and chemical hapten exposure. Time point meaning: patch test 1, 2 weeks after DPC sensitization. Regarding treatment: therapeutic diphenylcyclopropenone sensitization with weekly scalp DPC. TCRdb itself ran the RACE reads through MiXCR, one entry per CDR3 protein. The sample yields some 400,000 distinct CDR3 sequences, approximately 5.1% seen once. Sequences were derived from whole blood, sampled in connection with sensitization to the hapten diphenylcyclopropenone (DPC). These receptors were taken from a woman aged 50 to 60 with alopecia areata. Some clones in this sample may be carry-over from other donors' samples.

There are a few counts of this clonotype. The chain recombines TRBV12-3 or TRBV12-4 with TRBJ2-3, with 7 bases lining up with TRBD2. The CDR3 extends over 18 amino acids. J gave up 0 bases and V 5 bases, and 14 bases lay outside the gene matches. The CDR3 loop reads CASSPTPGGSGSTDTQYF. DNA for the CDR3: TGTGCCAGCAGTCCGACCCCCGGAGGTAGCGGGAGCACAGATACGCAGTATTTT.

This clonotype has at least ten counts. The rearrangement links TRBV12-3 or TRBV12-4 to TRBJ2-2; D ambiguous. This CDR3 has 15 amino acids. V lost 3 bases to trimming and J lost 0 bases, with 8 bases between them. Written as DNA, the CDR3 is TGTGCCAGCAGTTTCCAAGCGACGAACACCGGGGAGCTGTTTTTT. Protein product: CASSFQATNTGELFF.

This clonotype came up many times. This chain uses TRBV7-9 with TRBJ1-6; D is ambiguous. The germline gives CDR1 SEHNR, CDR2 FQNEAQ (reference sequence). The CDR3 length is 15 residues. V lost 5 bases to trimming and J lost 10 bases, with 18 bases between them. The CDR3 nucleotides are TGTGCCAGCAGCCCAAGTGGACGGGCGGGGTCACCCCTCCACTTT. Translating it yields CASSPSGRAGSPLHF.

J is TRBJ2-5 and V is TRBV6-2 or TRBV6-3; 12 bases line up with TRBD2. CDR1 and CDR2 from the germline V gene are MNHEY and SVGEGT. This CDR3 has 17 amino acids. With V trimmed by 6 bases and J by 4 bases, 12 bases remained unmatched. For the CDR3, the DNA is TGTGCCAGCAGCCTCAGACGGACTAGCGGGGTAGGAGAGACCCAGTACTTC. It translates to CASSLRRTSGVGETQYF.

The CDR3 sequence: CAWSVSIYEQFF. The CDR3 nucleotides read TGTGCCTGGAGTGTGTCCATCTATGAGCAGTTCTTC. The chain links TRBV30 to TRBJ2-1, with D unresolved. The CDR3 is made up of 12 amino acids. Germline CDR1 is GTSNPN and CDR2 is SVGIG (reference sequence). V shed 0 bases and J shed 8 bases, with 8 bases lying between them.

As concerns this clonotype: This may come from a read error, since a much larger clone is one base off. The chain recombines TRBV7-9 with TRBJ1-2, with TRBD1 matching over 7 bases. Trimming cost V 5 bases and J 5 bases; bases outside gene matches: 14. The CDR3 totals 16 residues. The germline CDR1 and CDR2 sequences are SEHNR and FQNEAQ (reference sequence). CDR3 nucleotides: TGTGCCAGCAGCCCCAGACCCGACAGGGTTGATTATGGCTACACCTTC. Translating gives CASSPRPDRVDYGYTF.

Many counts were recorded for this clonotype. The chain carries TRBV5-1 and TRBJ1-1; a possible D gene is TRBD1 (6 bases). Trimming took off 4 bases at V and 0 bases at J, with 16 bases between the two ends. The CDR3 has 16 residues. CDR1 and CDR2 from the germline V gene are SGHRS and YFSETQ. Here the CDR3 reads CASSPMDRHLNTEAFF. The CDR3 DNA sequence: TGCGCCAGCAGCCCAATGGACAGACACCTGAACACTGAAGCTTTCTTT.

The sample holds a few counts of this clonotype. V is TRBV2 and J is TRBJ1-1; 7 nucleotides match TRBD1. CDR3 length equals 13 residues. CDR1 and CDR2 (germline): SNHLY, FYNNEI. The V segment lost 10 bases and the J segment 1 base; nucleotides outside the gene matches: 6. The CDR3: CATRGGGNTEAFF. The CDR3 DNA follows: TGTGCCACCAGGGGGGGCGGGAACACTGAAGCTTTCTTT.

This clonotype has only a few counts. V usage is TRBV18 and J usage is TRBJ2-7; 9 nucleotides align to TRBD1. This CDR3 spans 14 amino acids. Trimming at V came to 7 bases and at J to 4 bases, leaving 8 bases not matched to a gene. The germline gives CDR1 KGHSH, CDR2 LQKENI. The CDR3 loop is CASFPGQGHYEQYF. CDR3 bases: TGTGCCAGCTTCCCGGGACAGGGTCATTACGAGCAGTACTTC.

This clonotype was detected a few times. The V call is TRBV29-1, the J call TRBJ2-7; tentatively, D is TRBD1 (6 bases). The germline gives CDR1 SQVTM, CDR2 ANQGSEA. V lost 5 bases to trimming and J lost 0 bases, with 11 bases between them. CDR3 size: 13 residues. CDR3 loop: CSVLDRSSYEQYF. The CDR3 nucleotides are TGCAGCGTTTTAGACAGGAGCTCCTACGAGCAGTACTTC.

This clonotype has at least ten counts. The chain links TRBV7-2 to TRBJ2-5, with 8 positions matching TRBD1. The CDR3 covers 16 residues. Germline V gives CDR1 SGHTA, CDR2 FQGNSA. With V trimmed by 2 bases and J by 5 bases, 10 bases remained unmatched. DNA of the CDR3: TGTGCCAGCAGCTTACCCCGGACAGGGAAGGCGGAGACCCAGTACTTC. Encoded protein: CASSLPRTGKAETQYF.

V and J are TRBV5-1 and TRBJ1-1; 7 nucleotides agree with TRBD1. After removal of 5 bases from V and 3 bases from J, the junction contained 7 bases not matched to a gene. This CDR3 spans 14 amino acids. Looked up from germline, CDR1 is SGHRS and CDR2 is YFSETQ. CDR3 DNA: TGCGCCAGCAGATTCGAGGGGGCCCACACTGAAGCTTTCTTT. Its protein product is CASRFEGAHTEAFF.

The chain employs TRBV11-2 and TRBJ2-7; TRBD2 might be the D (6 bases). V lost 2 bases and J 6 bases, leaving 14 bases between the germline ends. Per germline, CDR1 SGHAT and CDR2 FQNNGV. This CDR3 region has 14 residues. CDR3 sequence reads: CASSLSGAEVEQYF. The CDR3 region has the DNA TGTGCCAGCAGCTTATCGGGAGCCGAGGTCGAGCAGTACTTC.

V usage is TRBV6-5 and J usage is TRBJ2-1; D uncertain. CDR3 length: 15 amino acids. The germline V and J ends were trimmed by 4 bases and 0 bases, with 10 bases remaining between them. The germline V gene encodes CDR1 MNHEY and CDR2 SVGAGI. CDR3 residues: CASSSPVSSYNEQFF. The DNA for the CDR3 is TGTGCCAGCAGTTCCCCGGTAAGCTCCTACAATGAGCAGTTCTTC.